The 16 T cell receptor beta chains below all came from one sample that was sequenced in a study of OX40 agonist ivuxolimab in advanced cancers. Sequenced by immunoSEQ multiplex PCR; TCRdb stores in-frame clones only, minus some. The sample shows fewer than 35,000 clones, 74% of them seen only once. The sequences come from CD4+ or CD8+ T cells sorted from blood, collected in a trial of the OX40 agonist ivuxolimab. These receptors were taken from an adult with an advanced solid tumor such as melanoma, head and neck, liver or kidney cancer.

The chain uses TRBV9 and TRBJ1-4, with TRBD1 as a possible D gene (5 bases). The CDR3 totals 16 residues. From germline, CDR1 is SGDLS and CDR2 YYNGEE. Trimming pared 4 bases from V and 4 bases from J, leaving 17 bases between. The CDR3 loop reads CASSLYGDGFNEKLFF. The DNA of the CDR3 is TGTGCCAGCAGCCTGTATGGGGACGGTTTTAATGAAAAACTGTTTTTT.

CDR3 residues: CASSRRGGTTDTQYF. CDR3 DNA: TGTGCCAGCAGCCGAAGAGGGGGGACGACAGATACGCAGTATTTT. The chain employs TRBV7-2 and TRBJ2-3; the D gene could be TRBD1 or TRBD2 (6 bases each). This CDR3 has 15 amino acids. Trimming pared 5 bases from V and 3 bases from J, leaving 15 bases between. Germline V lookup: CDR1 SGHTA, CDR2 FQGNSA.

The V and J genes are TRBV7-9 and TRBJ2-6; 12 nucleotides agree with TRBD1. Germline CDR1 SEHNR, CDR2 FQNEAQ (reference sequence). J was trimmed by 2 bases and V by 5 bases; bases with no gene match: 4. This CDR3 region has 17 residues. CDR3 sequence (DNA): TGTGCCAGCAGCCCAGGGACAGGGGGCGCTGGGGCCAACGTCCTGACTTTC. This codes for CASSPGTGGAGANVLTF.

The V and J genes are TRBV6-6 and TRBJ1-2; 7 positions match TRBD1. CDR3 length: 15 residues. Germline CDR1 MNHNY, CDR2 SVGAGI (reference sequence). The V and J ends lost 4 bases and 3 bases, in that order; junction bases with no gene match: 8. The CDR3 here is CASSSPTGRDYGYTF. The DNA for the CDR3 is TGTGCCAGCAGTTCCCCGACAGGGAGGGACTATGGCTACACCTTC.

The J gene is TRBJ1-6, the V gene TRBV10-3, with 7 positions matching TRBD1. The CDR3 totals 14 residues. Trimming took 8 bases from V and 8 from J; bases not matched to a gene: 9. The germline V gene encodes CDR1 ENHRY and CDR2 SYGVKD. The CDR3 nucleotides are TGTGCCATCCGCTTGGGACAGATAGATTCACCCCTCCACTTT. It translates to CAIRLGQIDSPLHF.

This rearrangement joins TRBV18 to TRBJ1-3, with no clear D. Germline lookup yields CDR1 KGHSH and CDR2 LQKENI. The ends were cut back, 4 bases at V and 4 bases at J, with 8 bases in the middle. The CDR3 consists of 13 residues. The CDR3 reads CASSQSVGNTIYF. CDR3 DNA: TGTGCCAGCTCACAATCAGTCGGAAACACCATATATTTT.

The chain combines TRBV28 with TRBJ1-5, with TRBD1 as a possible D gene (6 bases). V lost 8 bases and J lost 1, with 12 bases in between. Germline loops: CDR1 MDHEN, CDR2 SYDVKM. The CDR3 totals 14 residues. In nucleotides, the CDR3 is TGTGCCAGCTCCCCTCAGGGGAGCAATCAGCCCCAGCATTTT. It specifies CASSPQGSNQPQHF.

This clone was observed a handful of times. The chain recombines TRBV5-1 with TRBJ2-7, with D unresolved. The germline V and J ends were trimmed by 0 bases and 3 bases, with 10 bases remaining between them. Germline CDR1 is SGHRS and CDR2 is YFSETQ. CDR3 length: 14 amino acids. This CDR3 is CASSLGYANYEQYF. CDR3 bases: TGCGCCAGCAGCTTGGGGTATGCAAACTACGAGCAGTACTTC.

The rearrangement uses TRBV27 and TRBJ1-3, with D possibly being TRBD1 (5 bases). Looked up from germline, CDR1 is MNHEY and CDR2 is SMNVEV (reference sequence). Trimming removed 5 bases from V and 3 bases from J, with 14 bases in between. The CDR3 loop spans 15 amino acids. This CDR3 is CASSPTGVIGNTIYF. In DNA, the CDR3 is TGTGCCAGCAGTCCCACAGGAGTGATTGGAAACACCATATATTTT.

The rearrangement links TRBV11-2 to TRBJ2-7; no firm D call. The V end lost 0 bases, the J end lost 6 bases, and 12 bases lay between the germline ends. Germline V gives CDR1 SGHAT, CDR2 FQNNGV. The CDR3 is 14 amino acids. CDR3 sequence (DNA): TGTGCCAGCAGCTTAGAGGCGCGCTTGGCCGAGCAGTACTTC. Residues: CASSLEARLAEQYF.

The gene calls are TRBV30 and TRBJ2-5; the match to TRBD2 covers 10 bases. The DNA end is a closer match to TRBJ2-7, so the J assignment may be wrong. Germline V gene lookup returns CDR1 GTSNPN and CDR2 SVGIG (reference sequence). The CDR3 is made up of 14 amino acids. In DNA form, the CDR3 reads TGTGCCTGGAGTGGGCTAGCGGGAGTCTACGAGCAGTACTTC. It yields the protein CAWSGLAGVYEQYF.

This chain uses TRBV19 with TRBJ2-3, with 7 nucleotides matching TRBD2. CDR3 size: 15 residues. The trim removed 3 bases at V and 2 bases at J, leaving 5 bases unmatched. CDR1 is LNHDA, CDR2 SQIVND, per germline (reference sequence). The DNA of the CDR3 is TGTGCCAGTAGTATCGCGGGACTAAACACAGATACGCAGTATTTT. Amino acid sequence: CASSIAGLNTDTQYF.

V usage is TRBV30 and J usage is TRBJ1-3; D remains unclear. The CDR3 is 15 residues long. The V gene's germline CDR1 is GTSNPN and CDR2 SVGIG (reference sequence). Trimming took 4 bases from V and 8 from J, leaving 21 bases between them. CDR3 DNA: TGTGCCTGGACAGTCACCCCCCCACGAGGGTACACCATATATTTT. Its translation is CAWTVTPPRGYTIYF. The full variable domain, in which reference TRBV30 and TRBJ1-3 provide the parts outside the CDR3, is SQTIHQWPATLVQPVGSPLSLECTVEGTSNPNLYWYRQAAGRGLQLLFYSVGIGQISSEVPQNLSASRPQDRQFILSSKKLLLSDSGFYLCAWTVTPPRGYTIYFGEGSWLTVV.

In DNA form, the CDR3 reads TGTGCCAGCAGTGAAGCGTTGTATTCCTCTGGGGCCAACGTCCTGACTTTC. It codes for CASSEALYSSGANVLTF. This rearrangement joins TRBV6-1 to TRBJ2-6; D is ambiguous. CDR1 is MNHNS, CDR2 SASEGT, per germline. This CDR3 spans 17 amino acids. Between the trimmed V and J ends, which lost 0 bases and 0 bases, there was a span of 9 bases.

This clone is medium-sized by share. The rearrangement joins TRBV27 to TRBJ2-6, with a possible D match to TRBD2 (5 bases). Germline V gene sequence: CDR1 MNHEY, CDR2 SMNVEV (reference sequence). V shed 3 bases and J shed 3 bases, with 15 bases lying between them. The CDR3 loop spans 17 amino acids. The DNA of the CDR3 is TGTGCCAGCAGTTTGCGCATACTGAGGGATGGGGCCAACGTCCTGACTTTC. Translation: CASSLRILRDGANVLTF.

The rearrangement uses TRBV6-1 and TRBJ1-2; no clear D gene. Between the trimmed V and J ends, which lost 3 bases and 5 bases, there was a span of 1 base. There are 10 residues in the CDR3. CDR1 MNHNS and CDR2 SASEGT come from the germline V gene. CDR3 residues: CASSEYGYTF. Here the CDR3 DNA reads TGTGCCAGCAGTGAGTATGGCTACACCTTC.